This TCR beta chain was captured by sequencing in a study of vaccination and CD4 T cells after COVID-19. Overall study context: Convalescent cases consisted of six males and four females, of whom two were Hispanic. Researchers treated cells with overlapping spike peptides taken from SARS-CoV-2, HCoV-NL63, HCoV-OC43 and HCoV-229E.

Noted treatment: roughly 10-day PBMC culture with coronavirus spike peptide pools or control peptides (ViraFEST assay). TCR sequencing followed the expansion of antigen-specific T cells with peptide pools in ViraFEST. Culture conditions combined some 1.9 million PBMCs per well with about 9.2 IU/ml IL-2 and about 10 ug/ml peptide pools. V was pared by 5 bases and J by 7 bases, with 8 bases of the junction left unmatched. Germline CDR1 SGHRS, CDR2 YFSETQ. The CDR3 extends over 15 amino acids. The Oncomine TCR Beta short-read assay was what sequenced the DNA obtained from cultured CD4+ T cells. MiXCR, applied by TCRdb to the PCR reads, yields one record per CDR3 protein. The sample has about 12,000 distinct CDR3 sequences, 60% to 75% seen once. Concerning this clonotype itself: The antigen is not known.

The clonotype was recovered from a human donor who had recovered from COVID-19. Material for sequencing was CD4+ T cells from blood, cultured in vitro. V gene TRBV5-1 combines with J gene TRBJ2-1; the match to TRBD2 covers 11 bases. For the CDR3, the DNA is TGCGCCAGCAGTTTAGCGGGAGGGATTAGTAATGAGCAGTTCTTC. Its translation is CASSLAGGISNEQFF.